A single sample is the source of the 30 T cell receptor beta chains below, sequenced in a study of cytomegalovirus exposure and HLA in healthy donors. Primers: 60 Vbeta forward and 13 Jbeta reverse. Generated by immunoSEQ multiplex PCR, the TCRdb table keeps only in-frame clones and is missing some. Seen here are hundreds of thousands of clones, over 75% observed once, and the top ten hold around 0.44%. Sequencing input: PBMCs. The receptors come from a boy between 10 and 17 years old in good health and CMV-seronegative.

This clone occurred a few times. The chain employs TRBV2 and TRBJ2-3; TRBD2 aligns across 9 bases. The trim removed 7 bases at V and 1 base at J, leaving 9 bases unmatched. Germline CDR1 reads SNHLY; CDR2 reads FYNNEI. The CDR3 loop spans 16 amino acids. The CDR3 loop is CASIPEIAGGTDTQYF. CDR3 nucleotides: TGTGCCAGCATCCCTGAGATAGCGGGGGGCACAGATACGCAGTATTTT.

The CDR3 bases are TGTGCCAGCAGCTTACCGACTAGCGGGGGGCGGCAGTACTTC. Translation gives CASSLPTSGGRQYF. This chain connects TRBV5-6 to TRBJ2-5; 13 nucleotides match TRBD2. Germline loops: CDR1 SGHDT, CDR2 YYEEEE. V shed 2 bases, J shed 11 bases, and the junction held 6 bases outside the gene matches. This CDR3 contains 14 residues.

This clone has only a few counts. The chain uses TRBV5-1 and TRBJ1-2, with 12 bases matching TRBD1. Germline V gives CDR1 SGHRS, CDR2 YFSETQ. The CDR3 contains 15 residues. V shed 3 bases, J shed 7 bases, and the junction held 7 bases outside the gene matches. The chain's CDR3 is CASSSGTGGAVGYTF. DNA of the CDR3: TGCGCCAGCAGCTCCGGGACAGGGGGCGCAGTTGGCTACACCTTC.

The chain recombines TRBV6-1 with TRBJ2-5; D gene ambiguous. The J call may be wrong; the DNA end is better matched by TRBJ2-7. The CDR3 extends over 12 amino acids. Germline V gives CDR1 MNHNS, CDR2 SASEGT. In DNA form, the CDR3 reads TGTGCCAGCAGTGACAAGTCCTACGAGCAGTACTTC. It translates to CASSDKSYEQYF.

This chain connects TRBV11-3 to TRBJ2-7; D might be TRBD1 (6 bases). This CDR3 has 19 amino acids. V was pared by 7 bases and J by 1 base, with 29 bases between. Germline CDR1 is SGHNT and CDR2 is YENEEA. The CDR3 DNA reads TGTGCCAGCACTCGTCCACGGGACCCTCCGGGACACCCATCCTACGAGCAGTACTTC. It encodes CASTRPRDPPGHPSYEQYF. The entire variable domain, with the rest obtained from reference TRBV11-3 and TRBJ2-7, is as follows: EAGVVQSPRYKIIEKKQPVAFWCNPISGHNTLYWYLQNLGQGPELLIRYENEEAVDDSQLPKDRFSAERLKGVDSTLKIQPAELGDSAVYLCASTRPRDPPGHPSYEQYFGPGTRLTVT.

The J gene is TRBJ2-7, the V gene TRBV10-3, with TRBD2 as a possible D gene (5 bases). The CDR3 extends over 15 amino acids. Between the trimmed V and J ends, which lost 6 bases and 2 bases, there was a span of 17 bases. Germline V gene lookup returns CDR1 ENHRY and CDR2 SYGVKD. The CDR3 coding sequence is TGTGCCATCAGCCCGACCCAGCTCGGGACCTACGAGCAGTACTTC. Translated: CAISPTQLGTYEQYF.

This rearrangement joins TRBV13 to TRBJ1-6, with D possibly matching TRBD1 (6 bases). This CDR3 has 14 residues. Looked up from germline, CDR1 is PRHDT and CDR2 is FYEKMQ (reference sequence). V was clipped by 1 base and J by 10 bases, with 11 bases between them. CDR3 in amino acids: CASSLDRVGSPLHF. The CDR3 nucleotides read TGTGCCAGCAGCTTAGACAGGGTGGGATCACCCCTCCACTTT.

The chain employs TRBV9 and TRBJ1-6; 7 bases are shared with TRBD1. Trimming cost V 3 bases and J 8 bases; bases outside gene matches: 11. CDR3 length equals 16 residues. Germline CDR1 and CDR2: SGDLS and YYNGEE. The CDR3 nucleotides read TGTGCCAGCAGCGCCCAGGACAGGACAGTTTATTCACCCCTCCACTTT. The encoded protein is CASSAQDRTVYSPLHF.

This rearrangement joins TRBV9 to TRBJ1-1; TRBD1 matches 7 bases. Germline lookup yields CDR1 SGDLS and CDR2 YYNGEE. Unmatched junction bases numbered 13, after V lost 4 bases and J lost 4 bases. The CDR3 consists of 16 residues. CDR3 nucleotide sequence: TGTGCCAGCAGCACTTACGACAGGGTCGCCGGCACTGAAGCTTTCTTT. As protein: CASSTYDRVAGTEAFF.

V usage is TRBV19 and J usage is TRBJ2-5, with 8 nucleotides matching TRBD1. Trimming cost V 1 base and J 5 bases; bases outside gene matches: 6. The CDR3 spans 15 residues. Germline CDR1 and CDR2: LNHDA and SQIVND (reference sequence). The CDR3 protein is CASSIGTGIWETQYF. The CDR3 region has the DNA TGTGCCAGTAGTATAGGGACAGGGATTTGGGAGACCCAGTACTTC. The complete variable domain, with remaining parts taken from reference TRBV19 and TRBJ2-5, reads DGGITQSPKYLFRKEGQNVTLSCEQNLNHDAMYWYRQDPGQGLRLIYYSQIVNDFQKGDIAEGYSVSREKKESFPLTVTSAQKNPTAFYLCASSIGTGIWETQYFGPGTRLLVL.

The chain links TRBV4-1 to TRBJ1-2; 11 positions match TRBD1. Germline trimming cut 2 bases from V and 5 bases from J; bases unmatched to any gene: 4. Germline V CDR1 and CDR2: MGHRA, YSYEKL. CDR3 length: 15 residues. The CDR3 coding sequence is TGCGCCAGCAGCCAATGGACAGGGGGCCCGTATGGCTACACCTTC. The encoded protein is CASSQWTGGPYGYTF.

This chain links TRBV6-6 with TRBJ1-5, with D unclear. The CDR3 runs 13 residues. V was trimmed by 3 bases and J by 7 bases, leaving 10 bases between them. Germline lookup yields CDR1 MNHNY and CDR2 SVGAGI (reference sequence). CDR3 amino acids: CASSYSRSQPQHF. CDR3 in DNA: TGTGCCAGCAGTTATAGTCGAAGCCAGCCCCAGCATTTT.

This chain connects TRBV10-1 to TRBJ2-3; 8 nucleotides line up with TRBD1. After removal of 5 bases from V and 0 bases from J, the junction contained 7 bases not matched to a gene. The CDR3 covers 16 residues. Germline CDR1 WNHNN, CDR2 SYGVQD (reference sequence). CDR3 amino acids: CASSHDRGRSTDTQYF. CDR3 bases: TGCGCCAGCAGTCACGACAGGGGTCGAAGCACAGATACGCAGTATTTT.

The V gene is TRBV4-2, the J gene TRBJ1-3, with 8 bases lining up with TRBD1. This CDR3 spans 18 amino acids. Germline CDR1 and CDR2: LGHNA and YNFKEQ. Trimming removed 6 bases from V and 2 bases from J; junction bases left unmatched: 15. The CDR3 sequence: CASRLNPGGAWTGNTIYF. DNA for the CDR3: TGTGCCAGCAGACTAAATCCAGGGGGCGCTTGGACTGGAAACACCATATATTTT.

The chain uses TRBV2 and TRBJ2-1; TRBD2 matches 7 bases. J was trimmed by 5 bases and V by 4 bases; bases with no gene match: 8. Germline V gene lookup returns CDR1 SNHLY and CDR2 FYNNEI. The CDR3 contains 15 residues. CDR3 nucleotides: TGTGCCAGCAGTGTATCAGGCGGGAGACACAATGAGCAGTTCTTC. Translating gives CASSVSGGRHNEQFF.

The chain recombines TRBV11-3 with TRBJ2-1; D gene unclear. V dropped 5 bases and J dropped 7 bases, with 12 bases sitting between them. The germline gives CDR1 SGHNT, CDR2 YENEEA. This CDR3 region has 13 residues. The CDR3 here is CASSPPLENEQFF. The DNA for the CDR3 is TGTGCCAGCAGCCCACCTCTAGAAAATGAGCAGTTCTTC.

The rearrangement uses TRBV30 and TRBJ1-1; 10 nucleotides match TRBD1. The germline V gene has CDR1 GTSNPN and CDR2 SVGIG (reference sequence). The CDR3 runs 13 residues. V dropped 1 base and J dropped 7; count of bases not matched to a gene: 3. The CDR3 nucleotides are TGTGCCTGGAGTGGACAGGGGGCCGGTGAAGCTTTCTTT. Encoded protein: CAWSGQGAGEAFF.

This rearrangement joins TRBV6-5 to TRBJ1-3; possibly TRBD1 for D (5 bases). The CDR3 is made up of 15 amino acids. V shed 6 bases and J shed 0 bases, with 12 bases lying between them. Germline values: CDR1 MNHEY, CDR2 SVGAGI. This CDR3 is CASSPDRYSGNTIYF. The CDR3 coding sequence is TGTGCCAGCAGCCCTGACAGATACTCTGGAAACACCATATATTTT.

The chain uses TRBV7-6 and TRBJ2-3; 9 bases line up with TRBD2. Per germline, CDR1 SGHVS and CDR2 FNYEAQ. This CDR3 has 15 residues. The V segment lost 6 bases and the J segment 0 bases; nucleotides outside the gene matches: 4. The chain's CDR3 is CASSFLAGSTDTQYF. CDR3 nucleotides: TGTGCCAGCAGTTTCCTAGCGGGGAGCACAGATACGCAGTATTTT.

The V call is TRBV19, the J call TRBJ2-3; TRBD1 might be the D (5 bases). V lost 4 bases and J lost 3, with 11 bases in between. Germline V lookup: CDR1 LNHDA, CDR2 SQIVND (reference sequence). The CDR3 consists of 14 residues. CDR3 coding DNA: TGTGCCAGTAGTAGGCAGGGTATAACAGATACGCAGTATTTT. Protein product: CASSRQGITDTQYF.

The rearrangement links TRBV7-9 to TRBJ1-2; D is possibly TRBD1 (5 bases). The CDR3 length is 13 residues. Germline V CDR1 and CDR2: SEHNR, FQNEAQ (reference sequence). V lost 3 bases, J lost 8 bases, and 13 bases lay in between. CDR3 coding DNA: TGTGCCAGCAGCTTCGGAGGGGCGCCCGGCTACACCTTC. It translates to CASSFGGAPGYTF.

The CDR3 DNA sequence: TGTGCCAGCAGCTGGACTAGCGCCCAAGAGACCCAGTACTTC. It specifies CASSWTSAQETQYF. This chain joins TRBV7-9 and TRBJ2-5; 9 bases line up with TRBD2. Losses at the gene ends were 4 bases for V and 1 base for J; bases not matched to a gene: 1. This CDR3 is built from 14 residues. Germline V CDR1 and CDR2: SEHNR, FQNEAQ (reference sequence).

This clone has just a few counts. The CDR3 DNA is TGTGCCAGCAGCCCCCACAGGGAAGGTGGCTACACCTTC. Encoded protein: CASSPHREGGYTF. The chain recombines TRBV11-3 with TRBJ1-2; maybe TRBD1 (6 bases). The CDR3 totals 13 residues. The germline V gene has CDR1 SGHNT and CDR2 YENEEA. Trimming shortened V by 5 bases and J by 7 bases, and 14 bases separated the two germline ends.

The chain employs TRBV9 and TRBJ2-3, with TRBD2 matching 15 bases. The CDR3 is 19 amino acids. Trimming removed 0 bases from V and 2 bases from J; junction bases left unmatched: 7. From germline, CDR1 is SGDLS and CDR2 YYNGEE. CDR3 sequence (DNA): TGTGCCAGCAGCGTAGGAGTCGGGACTAGCGGGAGGTACACAGATACGCAGTATTTT. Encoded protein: CASSVGVGTSGRYTDTQYF.

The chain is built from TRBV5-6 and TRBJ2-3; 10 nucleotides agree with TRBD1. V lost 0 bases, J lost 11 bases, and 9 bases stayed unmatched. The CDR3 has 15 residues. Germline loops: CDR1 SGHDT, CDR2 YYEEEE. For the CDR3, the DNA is TGTGCCAGCAGCTTGGGTAGAGGGACAGGGGTTCTGCAGTATTTT. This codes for CASSLGRGTGVLQYF.

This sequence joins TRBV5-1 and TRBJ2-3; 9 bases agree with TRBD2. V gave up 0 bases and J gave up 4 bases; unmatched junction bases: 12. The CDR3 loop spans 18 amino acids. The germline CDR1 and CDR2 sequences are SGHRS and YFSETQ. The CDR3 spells CASSLGAGGPKIPDTQYF. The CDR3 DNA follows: TGCGCCAGCAGCTTGGGGGCGGGGGGGCCAAAAATTCCAGATACGCAGTATTTT.

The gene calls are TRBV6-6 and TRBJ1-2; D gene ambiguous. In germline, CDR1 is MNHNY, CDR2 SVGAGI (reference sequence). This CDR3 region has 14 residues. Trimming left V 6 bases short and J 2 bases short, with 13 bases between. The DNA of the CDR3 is TGTGCCAGCAGCGCAACAAGGGAGAACTATGGCTACACCTTC. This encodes CASSATRENYGYTF.

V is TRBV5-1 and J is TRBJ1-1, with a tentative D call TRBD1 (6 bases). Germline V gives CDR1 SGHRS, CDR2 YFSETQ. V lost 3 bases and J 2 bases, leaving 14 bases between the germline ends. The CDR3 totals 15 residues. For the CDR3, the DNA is TGCGCCAGCAGCTGGGTGACAGGTCGAAACACTGAAGCTTTCTTT. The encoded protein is CASSWVTGRNTEAFF.

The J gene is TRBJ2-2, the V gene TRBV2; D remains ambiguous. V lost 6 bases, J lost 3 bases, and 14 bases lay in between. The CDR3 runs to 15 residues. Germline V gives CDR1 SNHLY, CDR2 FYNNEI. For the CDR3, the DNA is TGTGCCAGCAGGTTACTTCGAGGTTACACCGGGGAGCTGTTTTTT. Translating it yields CASRLLRGYTGELFF.

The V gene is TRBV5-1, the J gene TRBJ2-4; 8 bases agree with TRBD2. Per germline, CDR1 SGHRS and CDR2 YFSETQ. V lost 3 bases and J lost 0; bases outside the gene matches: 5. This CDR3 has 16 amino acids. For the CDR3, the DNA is TGCGCCAGCAGCTCCGGACTAGCTGTAGCCAAAAACATTCAGTACTTC. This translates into CASSSGLAVAKNIQYF.